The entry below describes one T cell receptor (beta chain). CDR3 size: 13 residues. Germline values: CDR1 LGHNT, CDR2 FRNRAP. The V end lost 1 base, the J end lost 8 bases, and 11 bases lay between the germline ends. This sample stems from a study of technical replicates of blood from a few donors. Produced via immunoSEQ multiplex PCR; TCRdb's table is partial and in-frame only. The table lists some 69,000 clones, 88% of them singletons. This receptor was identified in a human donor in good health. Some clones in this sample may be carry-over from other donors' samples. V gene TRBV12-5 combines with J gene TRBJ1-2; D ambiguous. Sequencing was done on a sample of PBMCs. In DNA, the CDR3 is TGTGCTAGTGGTTTGGGCGGGGTACGGGGCTACACCTTC. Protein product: CASGLGGVRGYTF.